The entry below describes one T cell receptor beta chain. TCRdb passed the 5' RACE reads through MiXCR, listing each CDR3 protein once. This sample has about 790,000 distinct CDR3 sequences, with about 18% found just once. These data belong to a study of identical twins. V was trimmed by 5 bases and J by 7 bases, leaving 14 bases between them. This CDR3 comprises 13 residues. CDR1 is MNHNS and CDR2 is SASEGT in the germline V gene. These data were also filed under a second study, of T cells expressing NK-cell markers.

Sequencing was carried out using PBMCs. This chain links TRBV6-1 with TRBJ1-1; D is possibly TRBD1 (6 bases). The sequence derives from a woman between 18 and 29 years old in good health. The CDR3 DNA is TGTGCCAGCAGTAATCCTCGGGACAATGAAGCTTTCTTT. Its translation: CASSNPRDNEAFF.